This TCR beta chain was captured in a study of human T cells and chemical hapten exposure. Background on the study: A 2 cm by 2 cm inner upper arm patch received 2% DPC for sensitization. Epicutaneous patch tests delivered 0.01% DPC to the upper back, with evaluation at 6 days. Alopecia areata, totalis or universalis affected patients who were mostly female.

The V end lost 3 bases, the J end lost 4 bases, and 12 bases lay between the germline ends. Per germline, CDR1 KGHSH and CDR2 LQKENI. The CDR3 runs to 14 residues. Noted time point: pre-sensitization, week 0. As for treatment: therapeutic diphenylcyclopropenone sensitization with weekly scalp DPC. TCRdb ran MiXCR on the RACE reads and lists one entry per CDR3 protein. The sample has tens of thousands of distinct CDR3 sequences; approximately 11% are singletons. Specimen: whole blood, collected in connection with sensitization to the hapten diphenylcyclopropenone (DPC). The chain carries TRBV18 and TRBJ1-2; D gene ambiguous. This clonotype was obtained from a woman between 45 and 60 years old with alopecia areata. Some clones in this sample may be carry-over from other donors' samples. CDR3 amino acids: CASSPQLAGYGYTF. The CDR3 nucleotides read TGTGCCAGCTCACCCCAGCTGGCGGGCTATGGCTACACCTTC. The complete variable domain, with remaining parts taken from reference TRBV18 and TRBJ1-2, reads NAGVMQNPRHLVRRRGQEARLRCSPMKGHSHVYWYRQLPEEGLKFMVYLQKENIIDESGMPKERFSAEFPKEGPSILRIQQVVRGDSAAYFCASSPQLAGYGYTFGSGTRLTVV.